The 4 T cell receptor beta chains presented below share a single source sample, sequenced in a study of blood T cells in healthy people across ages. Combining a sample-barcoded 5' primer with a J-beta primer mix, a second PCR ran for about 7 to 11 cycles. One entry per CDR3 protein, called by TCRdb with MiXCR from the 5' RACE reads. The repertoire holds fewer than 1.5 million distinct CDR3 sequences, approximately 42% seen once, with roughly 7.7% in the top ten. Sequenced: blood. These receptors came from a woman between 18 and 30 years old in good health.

CDR3 residues: CASSEAGTADTQYF. CDR3 sequence (DNA): TGTGCCAGCAGTGAAGCGGGGACCGCCGATACGCAGTATTTT. The chain recombines TRBV6-1 with TRBJ2-3; D may match TRBD1 or TRBD2 (5 bases each). The CDR3 totals 14 residues. From germline, CDR1 is MNHNS and CDR2 SASEGT. Trimming took 0 bases from V and 6 from J, leaving 10 bases between them.

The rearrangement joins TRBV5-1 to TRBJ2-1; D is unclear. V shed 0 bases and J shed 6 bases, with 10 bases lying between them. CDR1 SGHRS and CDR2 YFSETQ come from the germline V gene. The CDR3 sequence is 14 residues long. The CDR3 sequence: CASSLVPLGNEQFF. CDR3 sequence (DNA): TGCGCCAGCAGCTTGGTCCCCCTGGGCAATGAGCAGTTCTTC. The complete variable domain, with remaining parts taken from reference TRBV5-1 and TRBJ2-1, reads KAGVTQTPRYLIKTRGQQVTLSCSPISGHRSVSWYQQTPGQGLQFLFEYFSETQRNKGNFPGRFSGRQFSNSRSEMNVSTLELGDSALYLCASSLVPLGNEQFFGPGTRLTVL.

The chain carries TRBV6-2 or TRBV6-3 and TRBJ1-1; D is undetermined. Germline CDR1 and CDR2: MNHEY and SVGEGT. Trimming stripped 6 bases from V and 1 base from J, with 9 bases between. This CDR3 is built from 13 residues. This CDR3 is CASSPVENTEAFF. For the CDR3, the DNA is TGTGCCAGCAGCCCAGTCGAGAACACTGAAGCTTTCTTT.

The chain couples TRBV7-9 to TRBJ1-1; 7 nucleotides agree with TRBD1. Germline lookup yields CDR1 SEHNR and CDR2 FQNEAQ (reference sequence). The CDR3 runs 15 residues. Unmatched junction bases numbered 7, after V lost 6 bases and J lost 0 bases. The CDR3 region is CASRARDSLNTEAFF. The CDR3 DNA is TGTGCCAGCAGGGCCCGGGACAGCTTGAACACTGAAGCTTTCTTT.